Shown below are 17 T cell receptor beta chains from a single sample sequenced in a study of blood T cell repertoires in COVID-19. Method: immunoSEQ multiplex PCR; TCRdb's copy keeps in-frame clones and lacks some. The table includes approximately 410,000 clones, roughly 88% detected once. The sample consisted of peripheral blood. The receptors come from a woman aged 25 to 39 with active or convalescent COVID-19.

V usage is TRBV7-6 and J usage is TRBJ2-1; TRBD2 aligns across 9 bases. The J segment lost 0 bases and the V segment lost 4 bases, leaving 4 bases of the junction unmatched. CDR1 and CDR2 from the germline V gene are SGHVS and FNYEAQ. The CDR3 is 16 residues long. CDR3 DNA sequence: TGTGCCAGCAGCTCCGAACTAGCGGGCTCCTACAATGAGCAGTTCTTC. Its translation is CASSSELAGSYNEQFF.

The chain couples TRBV4-1 to TRBJ2-3, with 8 positions matching TRBD2. Germline V CDR1 and CDR2: MGHRA, YSYEKL. The CDR3 has 18 amino acids. V lost 0 bases, J lost 3 bases, and 11 bases stayed unmatched. In nucleotides, the CDR3 is TGCGCCAGCAGCCAAGATCAGGTTAGCGGGGTAGTTACAGATACGCAGTATTTT. This gives the protein CASSQDQVSGVVTDTQYF.

The V and J genes are TRBV3-1 (or the pseudogene TRBV3-2) and TRBJ2-3; 12 bases fit TRBD2. The CDR3 contains 16 residues. Germline V CDR1 and CDR2: LGHDT, YNNKEL (reference sequence). The V segment lost 3 bases and the J segment 4 bases; nucleotides outside the gene matches: 5. CDR3 sequence (DNA): TGTGCCAGCAGCCACGGACTAGCGGGACGGCCAGATACGCAGTATTTT. Encoded protein: CASSHGLAGRPDTQYF.

In DNA form, the CDR3 reads TGTGCCAGCAATTCCGGGACTAGCGGCTACGAGCAGTACTTC. This translates into CASNSGTSGYEQYF. The chain couples TRBV6-5 to TRBJ2-7, with 11 bases aligning to TRBD2. This CDR3 contains 14 residues. Germline lookup yields CDR1 MNHEY and CDR2 SVGAGI. The V segment lost 7 bases and the J segment 3 bases; nucleotides outside the gene matches: 5.

In DNA form, the CDR3 reads TGTGCCAGTAAAGAGGCAGCGGAATATGGCTACACCTTC. Translating gives CASKEAAEYGYTF. The chain employs TRBV19 and TRBJ1-2, with D unresolved. The CDR3 loop spans 13 amino acids. From germline, CDR1 is LNHDA and CDR2 SQIVND (reference sequence). V was shortened by 7 bases and J by 5 bases, with 14 bases between the two germline ends.

The chain is built from TRBV4-1 and TRBJ2-7, with 11 positions matching TRBD2. The V segment lost 2 bases and the J segment 4 bases; nucleotides outside the gene matches: 7. Germline V gene data show CDR1 as MGHRA and CDR2 as YSYEKL. This CDR3 contains 16 residues. CDR3 region: CASSQPGLAGVYEQYF. Written as DNA, the CDR3 is TGCGCCAGCAGCCAACCCGGACTAGCGGGCGTTTACGAGCAGTACTTC.

The chain has TRBV5-4 and TRBJ2-5; TRBD2 agrees at 8 bases. CDR3 size: 18 residues. Per germline, CDR1 SGHNT and CDR2 YYREEE (reference sequence). The V and J ends lost 0 bases and 2 bases, in that order; junction bases with no gene match: 12. CDR3 sequence reads: CASSLENRGGPAQETQYF. Here the CDR3 DNA reads TGTGCCAGCAGCTTGGAAAACCGGGGGGGCCCGGCTCAAGAGACCCAGTACTTC.

For the CDR3, the DNA is TGTGCCAGCAGTCAACCTCGGGGTTGGGTTTGGGAAGGGGAGACCCAGTACTTC. Its protein is CASSQPRGWVWEGETQYF. The gene calls are TRBV7-2 and TRBJ2-5; tentative D call: TRBD2 (5 bases). This CDR3 contains 18 residues. Germline V gene lookup returns CDR1 SGHTA and CDR2 FQGNSA. Trimming pared 6 bases from V and 5 bases from J, leaving 28 bases between.

This chain uses TRBV28 with TRBJ1-2; D is perhaps TRBD1 (6 bases). CDR1 is MDHEN and CDR2 is SYDVKM in the germline V gene. This CDR3 is 13 amino acids long. Trimming took 4 bases from V and 6 from J, leaving 12 bases between them. DNA for the CDR3: TGTGCCAGCAGTTCACAGGGTAGGCATGGCTACACCTTC. Encoded protein: CASSSQGRHGYTF.

This chain joins TRBV6-5 and TRBJ2-7, with a possible D match to TRBD2 (5 bases). The length of the CDR3 is 13 residues. CDR1 MNHEY and CDR2 SVGAGI come from the germline V gene. The V end lost 6 bases, the J end lost 0 bases, and 9 bases lay between the germline ends. This CDR3 is CASRSGNSYEQYF. In DNA, the CDR3 is TGTGCCAGCAGATCGGGGAACTCCTACGAGCAGTACTTC.

The genes are TRBV5-8 and TRBJ1-5; 8 nucleotides match TRBD1. The CDR3 loop spans 13 amino acids. Trimming at V came to 6 bases and at J to 7 bases, leaving 6 bases not matched to a gene. Germline V lookup: CDR1 SGHTS, CDR2 YDEGEE. CDR3 protein: CASKRQGYQPQHF. The CDR3 region has the DNA TGTGCCAGCAAAAGACAGGGGTACCAGCCCCAGCATTTT.

The chain carries TRBV6-4 and TRBJ1-3; D unclear. The CDR3 is made up of 15 amino acids. Germline values: CDR1 MRHNA, CDR2 SNTAGT. V was clipped by 6 bases and J by 0 bases, with 12 bases between them. CDR3: CASSPRSRSGNTIYF. The CDR3 bases are TGTGCCAGCAGCCCGAGGTCCCGCTCTGGAAACACCATATATTTT.

This clone was observed once. V is TRBV9 and J is TRBJ1-2; D is uncertain. Germline lookup yields CDR1 SGDLS and CDR2 YYNGEE. The CDR3 loop spans 15 amino acids. V was shortened by 5 bases and J by 3 bases, with 17 bases between the two germline ends. The CDR3 coding sequence is TGTGCCAGCAGTCGATCAAGAGCGGACGACTATGGCTACACCTTC. It is translated as CASSRSRADDYGYTF.

The gene calls are TRBV6-5 and TRBJ1-2; 8 bases match TRBD1. The CDR3 spans 15 residues. V was pared by 2 bases and J by 3 bases, with 5 bases of the junction left unmatched. Germline V gene lookup returns CDR1 MNHEY and CDR2 SVGAGI. In DNA form, the CDR3 reads TGTGCCAGCAGTTACACCCCAGGGGGCGACTATGGCTACACCTTC. Residues: CASSYTPGGDYGYTF.

A few counts support this clone. The genes are TRBV4-1 and TRBJ1-2; 10 nucleotides align to TRBD1. There are 14 residues in the CDR3. The germline V gene has CDR1 MGHRA and CDR2 YSYEKL. V was clipped by 3 bases and J by 6 bases; unmatched bases: 4. In nucleotides, the CDR3 is TGCGCCAGCAGCCACGCCGGGACAGGGGATGGCTACACCTTC. It yields the protein CASSHAGTGDGYTF.

This chain uses TRBV3-1 (or the pseudogene TRBV3-2) with TRBJ2-7; no reliable D call. CDR3 length: 14 residues. Deletions cut 0 bases from V and 6 bases from J, with 12 bases between. Germline-derived CDR1 and CDR2 are LGHDT and YNNKEL (reference sequence). The CDR3 nucleotides read TGTGCCAGCAGCCAAGATCATCTCTTGAGCGAGCAGTACTTC. This translates into CASSQDHLLSEQYF.

The chain joins TRBV29-1 to TRBJ2-3, with D perhaps TRBD1 (6 bases). Germline V CDR1 and CDR2: SQVTM, ANQGSEA. Trimming pared 4 bases from V and 3 bases from J, leaving 14 bases between. CDR3 size: 14 residues. CDR3 DNA: TGCAGCGTTGGTTCCCAGGGGTCGACAGATACGCAGTATTTT. Protein: CSVGSQGSTDTQYF.